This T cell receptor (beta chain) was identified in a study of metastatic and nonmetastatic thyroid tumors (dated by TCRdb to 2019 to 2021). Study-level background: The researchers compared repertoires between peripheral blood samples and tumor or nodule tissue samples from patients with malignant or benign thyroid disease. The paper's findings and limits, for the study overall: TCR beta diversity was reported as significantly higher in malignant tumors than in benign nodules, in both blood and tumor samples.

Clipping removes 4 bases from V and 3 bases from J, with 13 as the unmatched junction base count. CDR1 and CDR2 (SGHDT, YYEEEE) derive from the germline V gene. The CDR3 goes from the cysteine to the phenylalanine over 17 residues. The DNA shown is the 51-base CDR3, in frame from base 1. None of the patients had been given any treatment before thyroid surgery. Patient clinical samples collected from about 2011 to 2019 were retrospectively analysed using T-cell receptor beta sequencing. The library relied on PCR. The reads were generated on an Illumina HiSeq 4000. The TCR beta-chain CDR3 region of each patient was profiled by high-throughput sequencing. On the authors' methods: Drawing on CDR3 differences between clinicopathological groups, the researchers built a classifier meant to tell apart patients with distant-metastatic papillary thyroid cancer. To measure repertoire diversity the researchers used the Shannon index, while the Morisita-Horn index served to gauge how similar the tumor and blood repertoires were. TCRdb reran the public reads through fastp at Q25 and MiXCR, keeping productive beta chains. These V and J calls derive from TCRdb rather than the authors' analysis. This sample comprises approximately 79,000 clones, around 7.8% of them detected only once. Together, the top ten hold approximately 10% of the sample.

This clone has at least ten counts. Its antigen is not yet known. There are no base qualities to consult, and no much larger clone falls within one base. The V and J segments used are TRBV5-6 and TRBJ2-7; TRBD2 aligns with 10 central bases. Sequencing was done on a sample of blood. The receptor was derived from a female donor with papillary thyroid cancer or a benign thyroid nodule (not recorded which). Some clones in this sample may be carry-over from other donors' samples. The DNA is TGTGCCAGCAGCATTATATTACCTAGCGGGGGTAACTACGAGCAGTACTTC. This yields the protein CASSIILPSGGNYEQYF.